This T cell receptor beta chain was sequenced in a study of human T cells and chemical hapten exposure. Looking at the study overall: Small volume differences among pooled libraries mainly caused per-sample TCR yield variation. Whole-study findings and limits: Patch test score was positively correlated with the counts of PT1 expanded TCRs.

Time point defined: pre-sensitization, week 0. Treatment: therapeutic diphenylcyclopropenone sensitization with weekly scalp DPC. The study enrolled 18 to 70-year-old alopecia patients suitable for DPC. Trimming removed 3 bases at V and 5 bases at J, with 16 bases between. The CDR3 has 15 amino acids. Germline V gene lookup returns CDR1 MDHEN and CDR2 SYDVKM. This clonotype was observed a few times. The antigen is undetermined. Under the authors' procedure: Across samples, TCR counts had a median of around 100,000 and ranged from about 20,000 to 750,000. TCRdb redid the calling of the RACE reads with MiXCR, one entry per CDR3 protein. The V and J calls shown here were made by TCRdb, not taken from the authors' results. The sample yields 250,000 or so distinct CDR3 sequences, 7.5% to 9% seen once.

Material: whole blood, obtained in connection with sensitization to the hapten diphenylcyclopropenone (DPC). The receptor comes from a man between 18 and 35 years old with alopecia areata. Some clones in this sample may be carry-over from other donors' samples. The chain joins TRBV28 to TRBJ2-5, with D perhaps matching TRBD2 (7 bases). The CDR3: CASSFLQGGGETQYF. The CDR3 nucleotides are TGTGCCAGCAGTTTCTTACAGGGCGGGGGCGAGACCCAGTACTTC.